The 29 T cell receptor beta chains below were found in one sample sequenced in a study of blood T cell repertoires in COVID-19. Profiling relied on immunoSEQ multiplex PCR, and the TCRdb table lists in-frame clones only, not all of them. The top ten hold more than 10% of the sample, which has around 100,000 clones, 85% seen once. The sample consisted of peripheral blood. These TCRs come from a human donor in a cohort sampled during active COVID-19.

This chain links TRBV5-1 with TRBJ2-5; D is possibly TRBD2 (5 bases). V dropped 2 bases and J dropped 1 base, with 9 bases sitting between them. Looked up from germline, CDR1 is SGHRS and CDR2 is YFSETQ. The CDR3 runs 14 residues. CDR3 nucleotides: TGCGCCAGCAGCTTCCCCGGGGTCCAAGAGACCCAGTACTTC. It translates to CASSFPGVQETQYF.

The rearrangement links TRBV3-1 (or the pseudogene TRBV3-2) to TRBJ2-1, with unresolved D. The CDR3 contains 13 residues. V lost 1 base and J lost 6, with 7 bases in between. CDR1 is LGHDT, CDR2 YNNKEL, per germline (reference sequence). CDR3 sequence (DNA): TGTGCCAGCAGCCAAGGGTACGGCAATGAGCAGTTCTTC. It codes for CASSQGYGNEQFF.

The sample holds many counts of this clone. The DNA for the CDR3 is TGTGCCAGCAGCCCGACAGGACAAAACACCATATATTTT. As protein: CASSPTGQNTIYF. V is TRBV6-2 or TRBV6-3 and J is TRBJ1-3; D possibly corresponds to TRBD1 (6 bases). The CDR3 length is 13 residues. The V end lost 6 bases, the J end lost 6 bases, and 12 bases lay between the germline ends. Germline V gives CDR1 MNHEY, CDR2 SVGEGT.

This clone was observed a few times. The V gene is TRBV4-1, the J gene TRBJ2-1, with 10 positions matching TRBD2. Germline values: CDR1 MGHRA, CDR2 YSYEKL. Trimming cost V 3 bases and J 2 bases; bases outside gene matches: 1. The CDR3 loop spans 15 amino acids. In DNA form, the CDR3 reads TGCGCCAGCAGCCAGAGCGGGGGGGCCTACAATGAGCAGTTCTTC. This sequence encodes CASSQSGGAYNEQFF.

The V call is TRBV10-1, the J call TRBJ2-7; maybe TRBD2 (6 bases). The V gene's germline CDR1 is WNHNN and CDR2 SYGVQD (reference sequence). The CDR3 is 13 amino acids. The germline V and J ends were trimmed by 4 bases and 4 bases, with 11 bases remaining between them. The CDR3 nucleotides read TGCGCCAGCAGTGGCGGGGAACCTTACGAGCAGTACTTC. As protein: CASSGGEPYEQYF.

The J gene is TRBJ1-5, the V gene TRBV5-5; D is unclear. Germline values: CDR1 SGHKS, CDR2 YYEKEE (reference sequence). V dropped 2 bases and J dropped 0 bases, with 6 bases sitting between them. This CDR3 has 14 residues. The chain's CDR3 is CASSLRVSNQPQHF. Here the CDR3 DNA reads TGTGCCAGCAGCTTACGAGTTAGCAATCAGCCCCAGCATTTT.

The chain has TRBV7-2 and TRBJ2-3, with 10 bases aligning to TRBD2. Trimming cost V 0 bases and J 6 bases; bases outside gene matches: 6. Germline V lookup: CDR1 SGHTA, CDR2 FQGNSA. This CDR3 comprises 16 residues. The CDR3 loop reads CASSLALAGDRDTQYF. DNA for the CDR3: TGTGCCAGCAGCTTAGCTCTAGCGGGAGATAGGGATACGCAGTATTTT.

The chain has TRBV19 and TRBJ1-6; weak D call: TRBD1 (6 bases). This CDR3 has 15 amino acids. Trimming removed 4 bases at V and 6 bases at J, with 13 bases between. Germline V gene lookup returns CDR1 LNHDA and CDR2 SQIVND (reference sequence). CDR3 coding DNA: TGTGCCAGTAGTAAACAGGGAATCGGTAATTCACCCCTCCACTTT. Translated, it gives CASSKQGIGNSPLHF.

This clone occurred once. The rearrangement links TRBV4-1 to TRBJ2-1, with 7 bases matching TRBD2. The J segment lost 0 bases and the V segment lost 1 base, leaving 3 bases of the junction unmatched. This CDR3 region has 16 residues. The germline CDR1 and CDR2 sequences are MGHRA and YSYEKL. CDR3 loop: CASSQVGGTSYNEQFF. Written as DNA, the CDR3 is TGCGCCAGCAGCCAAGTCGGGGGGACCTCCTACAATGAGCAGTTCTTC.

The rearrangement links TRBV6-5 to TRBJ2-1, with D unclear. Trimming removed 7 bases at V and 4 bases at J, with 14 bases between. Looked up from germline, CDR1 is MNHEY and CDR2 is SVGAGI. The CDR3 extends over 14 amino acids. The CDR3 here is CASKDAQSYNEQFF. The DNA for the CDR3 is TGTGCCAGCAAAGATGCACAGAGTTACAATGAGCAGTTCTTC.

This chain links TRBV3-1 (or the pseudogene TRBV3-2) with TRBJ2-5, with 8 bases aligning to TRBD2. The length of the CDR3 is 16 residues. Germline V gene lookup returns CDR1 LGHDT and CDR2 YNNKEL (reference sequence). After removal of 4 bases from V and 2 bases from J, the junction contained 9 bases not matched to a gene. In DNA form, the CDR3 reads TGTGCCAGCAGCCTCGCCAGCGGGAGTCCACAAGAGACCCAGTACTTC. Its protein product is CASSLASGSPQETQYF.

This clone was found once. CDR3 DNA: TGTGCCAGCAGTAAGACAGTTATTATCAGTGAGCAGTTCTTC. This sequence encodes CASSKTVIISEQFF. This chain uses TRBV6-5 with TRBJ2-1; TRBD1 might be the D (5 bases). The CDR3 consists of 14 residues. Germline loops: CDR1 MNHEY, CDR2 SVGAGI. V gave up 5 bases and J gave up 9 bases, with 17 bases separating them.

The chain is built from TRBV10-3 and TRBJ1-5; D might be TRBD1 (6 bases). This CDR3 contains 15 residues. V lost 5 bases and J lost 0, with 11 bases in between. Germline V gene lookup returns CDR1 ENHRY and CDR2 SYGVKD. As DNA, the CDR3 is TGTGCCATCAGTTCGGACAGTTATAGCAATCAGCCCCAGCATTTT. Translated: CAISSDSYSNQPQHF.

This chain links TRBV12-5 with TRBJ2-2; 7 bases line up with TRBD2. V lost 5 bases and J lost 0; bases outside the gene matches: 6. Germline V gene data show CDR1 as LGHNT and CDR2 as FRNRAP. The CDR3 extends over 16 amino acids. This CDR3 reads CASGLQRDANTGELFF. CDR3 DNA: TGTGCTAGTGGTCTGCAGCGGGACGCGAACACCGGGGAGCTGTTTTTT.

This clone was seen only a few times. V is TRBV7-2 and J is TRBJ2-7; 10 bases align to TRBD2. Per germline, CDR1 SGHTA and CDR2 FQGNSA. The J segment lost 0 bases and the V segment lost 6 bases, leaving 5 bases of the junction unmatched. This CDR3 has 15 residues. DNA of the CDR3: TGTGCCAGCAGTCCCCTAGCGGGAGCCTCCTACGAGCAGTACTTC. This translates into CASSPLAGASYEQYF.

The V and J genes are TRBV2 and TRBJ1-5; maybe TRBD1 (5 bases). The CDR3 spans 14 residues. The V gene's germline CDR1 is SNHLY and CDR2 FYNNEI. V was pared by 5 bases and J by 3 bases, with 11 bases between. CDR3 sequence reads: CASSRGGYNQPQHF. The CDR3 nucleotides read TGTGCCAGCAGTCGCGGGGGGTACAATCAGCCCCAGCATTTT.

The chain combines TRBV7-2 with TRBJ2-6; the D is unclear. CDR1 and CDR2 (germline): SGHTA, FQGNSA. The CDR3 contains 14 residues. Trimming left V 7 bases short and J 0 bases short, with 7 bases between. In nucleotides, the CDR3 is TGTGCCAGCATACGAGGCTCTGGGGCCAACGTCCTGACTTTC. This encodes CASIRGSGANVLTF.

This chain joins TRBV5-4 and TRBJ2-5; maybe TRBD2 (5 bases). This CDR3 is 14 amino acids long. Germline values: CDR1 SGHNT, CDR2 YYREEE (reference sequence). Trimming pared 3 bases from V and 5 bases from J, leaving 14 bases between. The CDR3 DNA reads TGTGCCAGCAGCTCATACAAGGGCGGGGAGACCCAGTACTTC. Translated, it gives CASSSYKGGETQYF.

This clone was counted once. The chain uses TRBV5-1 and TRBJ1-1, with a possible D match to TRBD1 (6 bases). Trimming left V 1 base short and J 2 bases short, with 12 bases between. The CDR3 has 15 residues. The germline V gene encodes CDR1 SGHRS and CDR2 YFSETQ. The CDR3 bases are TGCGCCAGCAGCTTGAGTGGGACAAGTAACACTGAAGCTTTCTTT. This codes for CASSLSGTSNTEAFF.

The CDR3 loop is CASSPGTRNEQFF. CDR3 DNA sequence: TGTGCCAGCTCACCAGGGACTAGAAATGAGCAGTTCTTC. V usage is TRBV18 and J usage is TRBJ2-1; 8 positions match TRBD2. The junction had 1 base not matched to a gene; V was cut back by 2 bases and J by 7 bases. The germline V gene has CDR1 KGHSH and CDR2 LQKENI. The CDR3 is made up of 13 amino acids.

The chain employs TRBV7-2 and TRBJ2-7; 9 nucleotides line up with TRBD2. The V segment lost 4 bases and the J segment 6 bases; nucleotides outside the gene matches: 10. The CDR3 spans 15 residues. Looked up from germline, CDR1 is SGHTA and CDR2 is FQGNSA. The CDR3 sequence is CASSSSSGIMGEQYF. CDR3 sequence (DNA): TGTGCCAGCAGCTCCTCTAGCGGGATTATGGGCGAGCAGTACTTC.

The CDR3 loop is CASSLLRGYEQYF. The CDR3 DNA reads TGTGCCAGCAGCCTACTGCGCGGCTACGAGCAGTACTTC. The rearrangement uses TRBV3-1 (or the pseudogene TRBV3-2) and TRBJ2-7, with D unclear. Germline V CDR1 and CDR2: LGHDT, YNNKEL (reference sequence). The CDR3 is 13 residues long. Trimming cost V 4 bases and J 3 bases, with 10 bases left between them.

A few counts support this clone. CDR3 bases: TGTGCCAGCAGTTTAGGGGGGGGCAGGGGGCCCTACGAGCAGTACTTC. Residues: CASSLGGGRGPYEQYF. The chain carries TRBV27 and TRBJ2-7; TRBD1 might be the D (8 bases). The CDR3 runs 16 residues. Germline V gene lookup returns CDR1 MNHEY and CDR2 SMNVEV (reference sequence). Between the trimmed V and J ends, which lost 2 bases and 2 bases, there was a span of 16 bases.

V usage is TRBV6-5 and J usage is TRBJ1-1; D possibly corresponds to TRBD1 (6 bases). V was clipped by 4 bases and J by 2 bases, with 11 bases between them. The germline CDR1 and CDR2 sequences are MNHEY and SVGAGI. The CDR3 consists of 14 residues. The chain's CDR3 is CASSSDRFNTEAFF. The CDR3 DNA reads TGTGCCAGCAGTTCCGACAGGTTTAACACTGAAGCTTTCTTT.

This clone was recorded at least ten times. The gene calls are TRBV19 and TRBJ2-7, with 12 nucleotides matching TRBD1. J gave up 6 bases and V 5 bases, and 8 bases lay outside the gene matches. CDR3 size: 15 residues. The germline V gene encodes CDR1 LNHDA and CDR2 SQIVND (reference sequence). CDR3 residues: CASSLAGTGGFEQYF. The CDR3 nucleotides are TGTGCCAGTAGTTTGGCCGGGACAGGGGGCTTCGAGCAGTACTTC.

This clone has just one count. CDR3 sequence (DNA): TGCGCCAGCAGCCAAGATAGATCGGGAACCACTAATGAAAAACTGTTTTTT. This codes for CASSQDRSGTTNEKLFF. V and J are TRBV4-3 and TRBJ1-4, with D unclear. The germline V and J ends were trimmed by 0 bases and 2 bases, with 13 bases remaining between them. The CDR3 runs to 17 residues. The germline CDR1 and CDR2 sequences are LGHNA and YSLEER.

The rearrangement uses TRBV14 and TRBJ2-2; 11 nucleotides agree with TRBD1. V was clipped by 2 bases and J by 5 bases; unmatched bases: 4. The germline CDR1 and CDR2 sequences are SGHDN and FVKESK. The CDR3 covers 16 residues. CDR3 in DNA: TGTGCCAGCAGCCAACCGGGACAGGGGGGGACCGGGGAGCTGTTTTTT. Translated, it gives CASSQPGQGGTGELFF. Full variable domain (missing parts from reference TRBV14 and TRBJ2-2): EAGVTQFPSHSVIEKGQTVTLRCDPISGHDNLYWYRRVMGKEIKFLLHFVKESKQDESGMPNNRFLAERTGGTYSTLKVQPAELEDSGVYFCASSQPGQGGTGELFFGEGSRLTVL.

V usage is TRBV3-1 (or the pseudogene TRBV3-2) and J usage is TRBJ2-2; weak D call: TRBD1 (5 bases). V was clipped by 1 base and J by 4 bases, with 10 bases between them. Germline V gives CDR1 LGHDT, CDR2 YNNKEL (reference sequence). The CDR3 sequence is 15 residues long. The CDR3 DNA is TGTGCCAGCAGCCAAGGCAGGGCTCCCACCGGGGAGCTGTTTTTT. This codes for CASSQGRAPTGELFF.

The chain uses TRBV6-9 and TRBJ2-4; the D gene is possibly TRBD2 (5 bases). The CDR3 covers 17 residues. Between the trimmed V and J ends, which lost 5 bases and 15 bases, there was a span of 32 bases. CDR1 and CDR2 (germline): MNHGY, SVAAGI. CDR3 in DNA: TGTGCCAGCAGTCAGACCCGGATTTTATCGTCGGGTCGGGAACTGTACTTC. This translates into CASSQTRILSSGRELYF.